The 20 T cell receptor beta chains reported below all come from one sample, sequenced in a study of regulatory T cells in long-lasting Graves disease. Construction of TCR beta libraries relied on iRepertoire HTBI primers and on Arm-PCR targeting CDR3 regions. A single record per CDR3 protein comes from TCRdb applying MiXCR to the multiplex PCR reads. The table has around 450,000 distinct CDR3 sequences, 15% seen once. Indicated time point: newly diagnosed GD, antithyroid drugs for less than 3 months. The TCR library was made from RNA that had been extracted from PBMCs in TRIzol. A further study also used this sample, focusing on T cells in Graves' hyperthyroidism and ophthalmopathy.

The sample in question was peripheral blood mononuclear cells (PBMCs), obtained at new diagnosis, from a patient treated with antithyroid drugs. Every receptor here comes from a middle-aged woman with Graves disease.

This clonotype was picked up one time. One base separates it from a far larger clone, so it is likely a read error. CDR3 protein: CASSPTLGDTQYF. The CDR3 DNA reads TGTGCCAGCTCCCCGACTTTGGGCGATACGCAGTATTTT. The chain carries TRBV18 and TRBJ1-1; D gene uncertain. The end of the DNA aligns better with TRBJ2-3, so the J call may be wrong. CDR3 length: 13 amino acids. Germline loops: CDR1 KGHSH, CDR2 LQKENI.

Concerning this clonotype: A read error may produce the germline difference seen at one junction end. The chain is built from TRBV6-2 or TRBV6-3 and TRBJ2-3; 7 bases line up with TRBD1. The CDR3 is 16 residues long. Germline V lookup: CDR1 MNHEY, CDR2 SVGEGT. The CDR3, as DNA: TGTGCCAGCAGCGCCCGACAGGGCCTTAGCACAGATTCGCAGTATTTT. It yields the protein CASSARQGLSTDSQYF.

Ten or more counts support this clonotype. The chain couples TRBV11-2 to TRBJ1-4; D perhaps matches TRBD1 (6 bases). V shed 5 bases and J shed 6 bases, with 16 bases lying between them. CDR3 length: 15 residues. The germline gives CDR1 SGHAT, CDR2 FQNNGV. The CDR3 sequence is CASSPFLAGDEKLFF. The CDR3 DNA reads TGTGCCAGCAGCCCCTTCTTGGCAGGGGATGAAAAACTGTTTTTT.

This clonotype was detected ten times or more. V usage is TRBV28 and J usage is TRBJ2-1; 13 nucleotides agree with TRBD2. Per germline, CDR1 MDHEN and CDR2 SYDVKM. This CDR3 spans 17 amino acids. V shed 1 base and J 7 bases; nucleotides not matched to a gene: 7. CDR3 sequence reads: CASSLFPGLAGVNEQFF. CDR3 nucleotides: TGTGCCAGCAGTTTATTCCCCGGACTAGCGGGAGTTAATGAGCAGTTCTTC.

This clonotype was counted a few times. A single base separates this from a much larger clone, so it may be a read error. The chain combines TRBV12-3 or TRBV12-4 with TRBJ2-3; possible D gene TRBD2, 5 bases. V lost 3 bases to trimming and J lost 5 bases, with 12 bases between them. The CDR3 extends over 14 amino acids. The chain's CDR3 is CASSFVPRGDTQYF. The CDR3 bases are TGTGCCAGCAGTTTCGTCCCCCGGGGAGATACGCAGTATTTT.

This clonotype has a count of ten or more. The chain recombines TRBV11-2 with TRBJ2-3; D gene uncertain. Germline CDR1 and CDR2: SGHAT and FQNNGV. CDR3 length equals 12 residues. Trimming shortened V by 1 base and J by 9 bases, and 8 bases separated the two germline ends. CDR3 region: CASSLGRGTQYF. The CDR3 coding sequence is TGTGCCAGCAGCTTAGGCAGAGGAACGCAGTATTTT.

The chain is built from TRBV9 and TRBJ2-3; TRBD2 agrees at 9 bases. Germline V gene lookup returns CDR1 SGDLS and CDR2 YYNGEE. The length of the CDR3 is 15 residues. V shed 3 bases and J 5 bases; nucleotides not matched to a gene: 7. The CDR3 DNA sequence: TGTGCCAGCAGCGGTAGCGGGAGCCTGAGAGATACGCAGTATTTT. This gives the protein CASSGSGSLRDTQYF.

This clonotype showed up just a few times. This chain joins TRBV6-2 or TRBV6-3 and TRBJ2-3, with D perhaps TRBD2 (6 bases). Germline values: CDR1 MNHEY, CDR2 SVGEGT. This CDR3 has 16 amino acids. V was clipped by 6 bases and J by 3 bases, with 19 bases between them. The CDR3 loop is CASSPSRAGPTDTQYF. Here the CDR3 DNA reads TGTGCCAGCAGCCCGTCGAGGGCGGGACCGACAGATACGCAGTATTTT.

In its sample, this clonotype was seen many times. V is TRBV10-3 and J is TRBJ1-5, with unresolved D. The V end lost 2 bases, the J end lost 3 bases, and 11 bases lay between the germline ends. Germline V gene data show CDR1 as ENHRY and CDR2 as SYGVKD. This CDR3 has 15 amino acids. Written as DNA, the CDR3 is TGTGCCATCAGTGAGCGAGGGCACCACAATCAGCCCCAGCATTTT. Its protein product is CAISERGHHNQPQHF.

DNA of the CDR3: TGCAGTGCTAGAGTTTCGGGAGGGCCGAGAGATACGCAGTATTTT. This encodes CSARVSGGPRDTQYF. V gene TRBV20-1 combines with J gene TRBJ2-3; 8 nucleotides agree with TRBD2. This CDR3 region has 15 residues. V lost 1 base to trimming and J lost 5 bases; unmatched junction nucleotides: 8. Germline V gene lookup returns CDR1 DFQATT and CDR2 SNEGSKA (reference sequence).

This clonotype was found many times. The gene calls are TRBV11-2 and TRBJ2-7; TRBD2 aligns across 8 bases. Germline V CDR1 and CDR2: SGHAT, FQNNGV. Losses at the gene ends were 0 bases for V and 2 bases for J; bases not matched to a gene: 3. The CDR3 consists of 15 residues. CDR3 protein: CASSLEYGRAYEQYF. The CDR3, as DNA: TGTGCCAGCAGCTTAGAGTACGGGAGGGCCTACGAGCAGTACTTC.

This clonotype occurred many times. The chain is built from TRBV28 and TRBJ1-2; TRBD1 matches 8 bases. The CDR3 extends over 14 amino acids. V lost 6 bases, J lost 7 bases, and 10 bases stayed unmatched. Per the germline V gene, CDR1 is MDHEN and CDR2 is SYDVKM. The CDR3 DNA is TGTGCCAGCAGCCGACGGGCAGGGGGCTCTGGCTACACCTTC. Encoded protein: CASSRRAGGSGYTF.

The sample holds many counts of this clonotype. The rearrangement links TRBV12-5 to TRBJ1-2, with a tentative D call TRBD1 (5 bases). This CDR3 contains 13 residues. From germline, CDR1 is LGHNT and CDR2 FRNRAP. The V end was cut by 1 base, the J end by 8 bases, with 11 bases between. CDR3 in amino acids: CASGLAGRGGYTF. The DNA for the CDR3 is TGTGCTAGTGGTTTGGCGGGGCGAGGGGGCTACACCTTC. Full variable domain (missing parts from reference TRBV12-5 and TRBJ1-2): DARVTQTPRHKVTEMGQEVTMRCQPILGHNTVFWYRQTMMQGLELLAYFRNRAPLDDSGMPKDRFSAEMPDATLATLKIQPSEPRDSAVYFCASGLAGRGGYTFGSGTRLTVV.

This clonotype appeared a single time. V is TRBV19 and J is TRBJ1-4; 9 bases agree with TRBD1. In germline, CDR1 is LNHDA, CDR2 SQIVND (reference sequence). The CDR3 loop spans 16 amino acids. Trimming at V came to 6 bases and at J to 5 bases, leaving 10 bases not matched to a gene. CDR3 sequence (DNA): TGTGCCAGTAGCAACATCGGGGGGACAGGGAATGAAAAACTGTTTTTT. Its translation: CASSNIGGTGNEKLFF.

This clonotype was seen at least ten times. The chain combines TRBV28 with TRBJ2-7; 10 nucleotides match TRBD1. Germline values: CDR1 MDHEN, CDR2 SYDVKM. CDR3 length: 17 residues. The V segment lost 7 bases and the J segment 3 bases; nucleotides outside the gene matches: 15. CDR3 coding DNA: TGTGCCAGCACCTCCAGCCGGACGGACAGGGGGGGCTACGAGCAGTACTTC. This gives the protein CASTSSRTDRGGYEQYF.

There are a few counts of this clonotype. This chain uses TRBV10-3 with TRBJ1-1; no definite D call. CDR1 is ENHRY and CDR2 is SYGVKD in the germline V gene. This CDR3 has 14 amino acids. V lost 0 bases, J lost 0 bases, and 5 bases lay in between. The CDR3 region has the DNA TGTGCCATCAGTGAGTCCACAGTGAACACTGAAGCTTTCTTT. Protein: CAISESTVNTEAFF.

This clonotype occurred many times. The chain employs TRBV7-2 and TRBJ2-2; D call uncertain. Germline CDR1 and CDR2: SGHTA and FQGNSA. Trimming took 2 bases from V and 6 from J, leaving 10 bases between them. The CDR3 extends over 14 amino acids. CDR3 nucleotide sequence: TGTGCCAGCAGCTTATCCTCTTTGGCCGGGGAGCTGTTTTTT. Encoded protein: CASSLSSLAGELFF.

This clonotype was picked up many times. The chain recombines TRBV6-5 with TRBJ2-3; TRBD2 matches at 7 bases. Germline V lookup: CDR1 MNHEY, CDR2 SVGAGI. V lost 0 bases, J lost 3 bases, and 6 bases stayed unmatched. CDR3 size: 16 residues. CDR3 bases: TGTGCCAGCAGTTACTCGGGGGGGTTTGGAACAGATACGCAGTATTTT. Amino acid sequence: CASSYSGGFGTDTQYF.

This clonotype was found many times. The chain employs TRBV28 and TRBJ1-5; unclear D gene. CDR1 is MDHEN and CDR2 is SYDVKM in the germline V gene. The CDR3 is 14 amino acids. V dropped 3 bases and J dropped 6 bases, with 12 bases sitting between them. The CDR3 here is CASSFNLDRQPQHF. The CDR3 DNA reads as TGTGCCAGCAGTTTTAATTTGGACCGTCAGCCCCAGCATTTT.

This clonotype was found a few times. This sequence joins TRBV28 and TRBJ1-4, with TRBD1 matching over 10 bases. Losses at the gene ends were 6 bases for V and 6 bases for J; bases not matched to a gene: 4. The CDR3 is 14 amino acids. Germline V gene sequence: CDR1 MDHEN, CDR2 SYDVKM. The DNA for the CDR3 is TGTGCCAGCAGCCGGACAGGGGGGTATGAAAAACTGTTTTTT. Protein product: CASSRTGGYEKLFF.